This TCR beta chain was identified in a study of T-cell memory formation after mild COVID-19. V was shortened by 7 bases and J by 1 base, with 12 bases between the two germline ends. This CDR3 region has 14 residues. This clonotype was detected a few times. TCRdb used MiXCR to reprocess the 5' RACE reads, holding one entry per CDR3 protein. Of 550,000 to 600,000 distinct CDR3 sequences detected, around 15% appear once; the ten largest clones hold about 8.1%. The sequencing input was PBMCs or a T cell subset sorted from them (not recorded which). The chain is built from TRBV12-3 or TRBV12-4 and TRBJ2-3, with D unclear. The clonotype originates from an adult woman who had mild COVID-19 (a few samples of this study predate the infection). Cell type and time point are not known. The DNA of the CDR3 is TGTGCCAGCACTCCTCTGGGCGGCACAGATACGCAGTATTTT. Residues: CASTPLGGTDTQYF.